One sample yielded the 11 T cell receptor beta chains listed below, sequenced in a study of T cells of healthy individuals (dated by TCRdb to 2016 to 2019). The library was made by 5' RACE. Sequencing took place on an Illumina MiSeq. In TCRdb, the public reads were trimmed at Q25 with fastp and aligned with MiXCR, with productive beta chains retained. Identical CDR3 protein sequences are pooled into one entry, listed with their most common genes and DNA. This sample is represented by tens of thousands of distinct CDR3 sequences; 16% of them were singletons. The ten largest clones take up approximately 4.6% of the sample. These receptors all come from a human donor in good health.

This clonotype was counted ten times or more. The chain employs TRBV30 and TRBJ2-6, with 9 bases matching TRBD2. Germline-derived CDR1 and CDR2 are GTSNPN and SVGIG (reference sequence). The CDR3 covers 16 residues. In DNA form, the CDR3 reads TGTGCTCACGGACTAGCGTATAGCTCTGGGGCCAACGTCCTGACTTTC. Its translation is CAHGLAYSSGANVLTF.

For the CDR3, the DNA is TGTGCCAGCAGTTTGGGAGTAATCCGCGGGGGGATTAACGGGGAGCTGTTTTTT. Its translation is CASSLGVIRGGINGELFF. The J gene is TRBJ2-2, the V gene TRBV27; TRBD2 matches at 8 bases. Germline-derived CDR1 and CDR2 are MNHEY and SMNVEV (reference sequence). The CDR3 extends over 18 amino acids. With V trimmed by 3 bases and J by 7 bases, 16 bases remained unmatched.

This clonotype was detected a few times. This rearrangement joins TRBV2 to TRBJ2-2, with 8 bases aligning to TRBD1. The CDR3 extends over 13 amino acids. Germline V gene lookup returns CDR1 SNHLY and CDR2 FYNNEI. V lost 9 bases, J lost 0 bases, and 0 bases stayed unmatched. In nucleotides, the CDR3 is TGTGCCAGACAGGGGGCGAACACCGGGGAGCTGTTTTTT. Its protein product is CARQGANTGELFF.

Ten or more counts support this clonotype. J is TRBJ2-5 and V is TRBV6-5; D remains unclear. Germline CDR1 and CDR2: MNHEY and SVGAGI. The CDR3 is 13 residues long. Trimming removed 5 bases at V and 2 bases at J, with 9 bases between. This CDR3 reads CASSRTLQETQYF. DNA of the CDR3: TGTGCCAGCAGTCGCACGTTACAAGAGACCCAGTACTTC.

This clonotype was observed at least ten times. The chain links TRBV9 to TRBJ2-1, with TRBD2 matching 11 bases. The V and J ends lost 3 bases and 2 bases, in that order; junction bases with no gene match: 13. CDR3 size: 19 residues. Germline V gives CDR1 SGDLS, CDR2 YYNGEE. Here the CDR3 DNA reads TGTGCCAGCAGCGCTAGAGAGTGGGGTAGCGGGAGGGCCTACAATGAGCAGTTCTTC. As protein: CASSAREWGSGRAYNEQFF.

The sample holds a few counts of this clonotype. V is TRBV5-1 and J is TRBJ2-1; perhaps TRBD1 as D (5 bases). Germline V gene sequence: CDR1 SGHRS, CDR2 YFSETQ. V was pared by 5 bases and J by 7 bases, with 10 bases between. This CDR3 spans 12 amino acids. This chain's CDR3 is CASSQQGNEQFF. The CDR3 DNA is TGCGCCAGCAGTCAGCAGGGAAATGAGCAGTTCTTC.

The rearrangement joins TRBV4-1 to TRBJ2-3; 9 bases are a match to TRBD2. Germline-derived CDR1 and CDR2 are MGHRA and YSYEKL. V shed 4 bases and J 5 bases; nucleotides not matched to a gene: 13. The CDR3 spans 17 residues. The CDR3 here is CASSPEGGGGALDTQYF. The DNA of the CDR3 is TGCGCCAGCAGCCCCGAGGGAGGCGGGGGGGCCTTAGATACGCAGTATTTT.

This sequence joins TRBV11-3 and TRBJ2-5; D ambiguous. With 0 bases removed from V and 2 bases from J, the gap between germline ends came to 13 bases. The CDR3 runs 16 residues. CDR1 and CDR2 from the germline V gene are SGHNT and YENEEA. Here the CDR3 DNA reads TGTGCCAGCAGCTTAGATGGCCCCAAAGGGCAAGAGACCCAGTACTTC. This translates into CASSLDGPKGQETQYF.

This clonotype has a count of ten or more. This chain uses TRBV21-1 with TRBJ2-5; the D call in the table, TRBD2, was not verified against the DNA. TRBV21-1 is listed as a pseudogene. CDR3 length equals 13 residues. DNA of the CDR3: TGTGCCAGCAGCTTGGCGGGGAAAGAGACCCAGTACTTC. Translated, it gives CASSLAGKETQYF.

This clonotype was counted ten times or more. The chain combines TRBV6-6 with TRBJ1-5; tentatively, D is TRBD1 (6 bases). This CDR3 has 18 amino acids. The V end lost 4 bases, the J end lost 6 bases, and 25 bases lay between the germline ends. The V gene's germline CDR1 is MNHNY and CDR2 SVGAGI (reference sequence). CDR3 coding DNA: TGTGCCAGCAGTTTCTCCCGCTTGACAGGAGGATTAGGTCAGCCCCAGCATTTT. It encodes CASSFSRLTGGLGQPQHF.

This clonotype was detected ten times or more. The chain links TRBV5-4 to TRBJ2-1; D gene ambiguous. The CDR3 contains 14 residues. V gave up 5 bases and J gave up 4 bases, with 13 bases separating them. The germline V gene encodes CDR1 SGHNT and CDR2 YYREEE (reference sequence). In DNA, the CDR3 is TGTGCCAGCAGGGCGCCCGACGGGTACAATGAGCAGTTCTTC. The encoded protein is CASRAPDGYNEQFF.